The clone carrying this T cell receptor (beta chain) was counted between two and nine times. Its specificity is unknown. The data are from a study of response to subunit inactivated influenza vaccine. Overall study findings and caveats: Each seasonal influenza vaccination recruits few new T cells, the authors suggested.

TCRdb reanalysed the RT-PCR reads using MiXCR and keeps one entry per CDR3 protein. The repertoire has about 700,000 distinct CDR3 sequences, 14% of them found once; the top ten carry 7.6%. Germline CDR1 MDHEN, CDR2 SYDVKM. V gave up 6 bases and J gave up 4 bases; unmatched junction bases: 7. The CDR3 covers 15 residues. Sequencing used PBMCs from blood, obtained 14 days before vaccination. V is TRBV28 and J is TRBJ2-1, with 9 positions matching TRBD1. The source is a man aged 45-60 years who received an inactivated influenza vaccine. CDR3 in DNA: TGTGCCAGCAGAACAGGGGGCTTGGAGTACAATGAGCAGTTCTTC. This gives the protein CASRTGGLEYNEQFF. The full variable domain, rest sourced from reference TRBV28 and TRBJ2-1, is DVKVTQSSRYLVKRTGEKVFLECVQDMDHENMFWYRQDPGLGLRLIYFSYDVKMKEKGDIPEGYSVSREKKERFSLILESASTNQTSMYLCASRTGGLEYNEQFFGPGTRLTVL.